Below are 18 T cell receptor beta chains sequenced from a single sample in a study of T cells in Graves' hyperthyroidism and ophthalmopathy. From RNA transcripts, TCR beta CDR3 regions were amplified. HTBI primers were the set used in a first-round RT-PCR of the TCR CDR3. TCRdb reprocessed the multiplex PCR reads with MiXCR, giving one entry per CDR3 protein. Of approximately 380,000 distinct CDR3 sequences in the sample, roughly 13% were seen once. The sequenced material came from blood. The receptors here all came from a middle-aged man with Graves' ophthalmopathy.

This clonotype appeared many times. In DNA form, the CDR3 reads TGTGCCAGCAGTTTACGACTAGCGGGAGGAACCGGGGAGCTGTTTTTT. This sequence encodes CASSLRLAGGTGELFF. The gene calls are TRBV12-3 or TRBV12-4 and TRBJ2-2, with 13 bases matching TRBD2. V was clipped by 2 bases and J by 5 bases; unmatched bases: 2. The length of the CDR3 is 16 residues.

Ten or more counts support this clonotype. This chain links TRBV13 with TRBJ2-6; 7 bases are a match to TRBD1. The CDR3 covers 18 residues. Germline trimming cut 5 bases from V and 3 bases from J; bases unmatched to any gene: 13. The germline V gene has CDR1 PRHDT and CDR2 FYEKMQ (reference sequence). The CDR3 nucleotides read TGTGCCAGCAGCACCCCCGGGACAGCCCTCAATGGGGCCAACGTCCTGACTTTC. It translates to CASSTPGTALNGANVLTF. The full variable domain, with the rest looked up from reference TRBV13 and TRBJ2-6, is AAGVIQSPRHLIKEKRETATLKCYPIPRHDTVYWYQQGPGQDPQFLISFYEKMQSDKGSIPDRFSAQQFSDYHSELNMSSLELGDSALYFCASSTPGTALNGANVLTFGAGSRLTVL.

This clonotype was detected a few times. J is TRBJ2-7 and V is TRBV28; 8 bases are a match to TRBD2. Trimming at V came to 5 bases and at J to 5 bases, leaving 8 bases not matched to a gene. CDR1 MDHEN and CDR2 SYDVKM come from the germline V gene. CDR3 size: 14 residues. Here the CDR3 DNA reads TGTGCCAGCAGTAGGACGGGAGGGCCCCACGAGCAGTACTTC. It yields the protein CASSRTGGPHEQYF.

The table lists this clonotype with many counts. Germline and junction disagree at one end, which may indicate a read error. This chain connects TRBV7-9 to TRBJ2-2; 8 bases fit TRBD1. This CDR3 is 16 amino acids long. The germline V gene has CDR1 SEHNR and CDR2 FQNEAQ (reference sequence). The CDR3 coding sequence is TGTGCCAGCAGAGCAACAGGGGGAAAGAACACCGGAGAGCTGTTTTTT. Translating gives CASRATGGKNTGELFF.

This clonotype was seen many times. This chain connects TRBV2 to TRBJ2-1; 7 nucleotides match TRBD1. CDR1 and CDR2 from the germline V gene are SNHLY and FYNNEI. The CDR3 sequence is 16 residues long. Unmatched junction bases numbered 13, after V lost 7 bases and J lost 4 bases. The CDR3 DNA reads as TGTGCCAGCACTGGAAGGACAGGCATATTTTACAATGAGCAGTTCTTC. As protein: CASTGRTGIFYNEQFF.

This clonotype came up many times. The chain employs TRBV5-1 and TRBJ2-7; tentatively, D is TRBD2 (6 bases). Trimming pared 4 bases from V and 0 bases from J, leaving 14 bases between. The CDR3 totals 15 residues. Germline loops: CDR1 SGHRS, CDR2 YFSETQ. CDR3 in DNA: TGCGCCAGCAGCCTACAAGCGGGCCTCTCCTACGAGCAGTACTTC. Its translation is CASSLQAGLSYEQYF.

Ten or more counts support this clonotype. For the CDR3, the DNA is TGTGCCAGCAGTCATACCGGGACAGGGTCCAATGAGCAGTTCTTC. Translated, it gives CASSHTGTGSNEQFF. This sequence joins TRBV6-1 and TRBJ2-1; 9 nucleotides line up with TRBD1. The V segment lost 5 bases and the J segment 6 bases; nucleotides outside the gene matches: 8. Germline loops: CDR1 MNHNS, CDR2 SASEGT. This CDR3 is 15 amino acids long.

The chain's CDR3 is CASSVGAGRGEPQHF. The DNA of the CDR3 is TGTGCCAGCAGCGTAGGGGCCGGGAGGGGGGAGCCCCAGCATTTT. The chain joins TRBV9 to TRBJ1-5, with D possibly being TRBD1 (6 bases). This CDR3 has 15 amino acids. The V end lost 0 bases, the J end lost 8 bases, and 15 bases lay between the germline ends. Germline V gene lookup returns CDR1 SGDLS and CDR2 YYNGEE.

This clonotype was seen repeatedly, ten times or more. The CDR3 DNA reads TGTGCCAGCAGCCAGGACCTAAGAGGGAGATCCGACGAGCAGTACTTC. Translated, it gives CASSQDLRGRSDEQYF. The V call is TRBV3-1, the J call TRBJ2-7, with D perhaps matching TRBD2 (5 bases). Germline V gene sequence: CDR1 LGHDT, CDR2 YNNKEL (reference sequence). The CDR3 extends over 16 amino acids. Trimming removed 3 bases at V and 5 bases at J, with 20 bases between.

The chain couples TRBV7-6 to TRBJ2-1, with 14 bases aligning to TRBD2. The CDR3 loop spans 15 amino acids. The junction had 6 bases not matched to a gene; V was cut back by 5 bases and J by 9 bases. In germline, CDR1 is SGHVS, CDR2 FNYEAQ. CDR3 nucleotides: TGTGCCAGCAGCGTGGGACTAGCGGGAGAACTTGAGCAGTTCTTC. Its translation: CASSVGLAGELEQFF. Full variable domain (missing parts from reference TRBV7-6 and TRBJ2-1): GAGVSQSPRYKVTKRGQDVALRCDPISGHVSLYWYRQALGQGPEFLTYFNYEAQQDKSGLPNDRFSAERPEGSISTLTIQRTEQRDSAMYRCASSVGLAGELEQFFGPGTRLTVL.

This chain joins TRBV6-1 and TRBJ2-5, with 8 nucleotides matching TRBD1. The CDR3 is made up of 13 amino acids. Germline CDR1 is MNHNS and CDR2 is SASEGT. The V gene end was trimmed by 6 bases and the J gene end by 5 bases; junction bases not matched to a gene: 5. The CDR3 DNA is TGTGCCAGCAGACGACAGGGGCACGAGACCCAGTACTTC. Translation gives CASRRQGHETQYF.

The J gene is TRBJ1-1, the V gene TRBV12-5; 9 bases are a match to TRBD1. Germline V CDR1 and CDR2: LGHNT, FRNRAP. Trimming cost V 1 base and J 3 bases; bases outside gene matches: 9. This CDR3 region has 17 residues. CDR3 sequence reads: CASGLAEHDRGDTEAFF. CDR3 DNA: TGTGCTAGTGGTTTGGCGGAACACGACAGGGGGGACACTGAAGCTTTCTTT. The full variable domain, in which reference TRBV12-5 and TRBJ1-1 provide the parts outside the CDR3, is DARVTQTPRHKVTEMGQEVTMRCQPILGHNTVFWYRQTMMQGLELLAYFRNRAPLDDSGMPKDRFSAEMPDATLATLKIQPSEPRDSAVYFCASGLAEHDRGDTEAFFGQGTRLTVV.

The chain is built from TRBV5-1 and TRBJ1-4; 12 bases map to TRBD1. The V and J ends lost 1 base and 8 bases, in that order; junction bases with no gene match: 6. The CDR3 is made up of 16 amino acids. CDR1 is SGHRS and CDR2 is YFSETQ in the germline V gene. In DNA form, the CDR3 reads TGCGCCAGCAGCTTGACAACCGGGACAGGGGGCGAAAAACTGTTTTTT. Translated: CASSLTTGTGGEKLFF.

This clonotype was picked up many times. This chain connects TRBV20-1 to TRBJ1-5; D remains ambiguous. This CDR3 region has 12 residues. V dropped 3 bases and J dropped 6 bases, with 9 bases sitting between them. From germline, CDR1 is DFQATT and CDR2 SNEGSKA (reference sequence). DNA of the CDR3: TGCAGTGCTAGGGACTACCTTCAGCCCCAGCATTTT. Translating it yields CSARDYLQPQHF.

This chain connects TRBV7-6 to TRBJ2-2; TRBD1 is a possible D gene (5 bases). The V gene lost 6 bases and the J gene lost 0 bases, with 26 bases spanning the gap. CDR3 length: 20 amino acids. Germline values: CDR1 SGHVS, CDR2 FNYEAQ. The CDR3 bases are TGTGCCAGCAGTTATAGAGGATGGATTGCGACAGAACCGAACACCGGGGAGCTGTTTTTT. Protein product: CASSYRGWIATEPNTGELFF.

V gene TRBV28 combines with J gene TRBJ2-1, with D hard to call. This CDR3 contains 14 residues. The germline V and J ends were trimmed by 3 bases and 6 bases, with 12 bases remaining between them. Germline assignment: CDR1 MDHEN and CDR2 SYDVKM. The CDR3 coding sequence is TGTGCCAGCAGTTTCGGTGGGTACACCAATGAGCAGTTCTTC. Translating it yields CASSFGGYTNEQFF.

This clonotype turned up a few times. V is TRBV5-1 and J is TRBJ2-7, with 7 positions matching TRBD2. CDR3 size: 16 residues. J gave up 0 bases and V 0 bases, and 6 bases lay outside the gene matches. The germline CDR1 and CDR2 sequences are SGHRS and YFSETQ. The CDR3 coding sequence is TGCGCCAGCAGCTTGGAACGAACTAGCGACTCCTACGAGCAGTACTTC. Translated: CASSLERTSDSYEQYF.

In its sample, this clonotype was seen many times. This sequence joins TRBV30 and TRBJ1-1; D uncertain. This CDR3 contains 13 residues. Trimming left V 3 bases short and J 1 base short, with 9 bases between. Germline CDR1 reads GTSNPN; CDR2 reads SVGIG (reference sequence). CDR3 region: CAWRDRGNTEAFF. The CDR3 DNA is TGTGCCTGGAGGGACCGCGGGAACACTGAAGCTTTCTTT.